This TCR beta chain was observed in a study of shared T cell receptors in the human thymus. Looked up from germline, CDR1 is SQVTM and CDR2 is ANQGSEA. The germline V and J ends were trimmed by 7 bases and 5 bases, with 8 bases remaining between them. The CDR3 extends over 11 amino acids. The protocol was immunoSEQ multiplex PCR, while the TCRdb copy is restricted to in-frame clones and leaves out a portion. The sample includes about 400,000 clones, around 93% seen only once; the top ten take roughly 0.02%. The chain recombines TRBV29-1 with TRBJ1-4; D is possibly TRBD1 (6 bases). This sequence was found in a human donor. Sequencing used thymocytes. The CDR3 DNA follows: TGCAGCGCGGACAGAAATGAAAAACTGTTTTTT. Protein: CSADRNEKLFF. The full variable domain, in which reference TRBV29-1 and TRBJ1-4 provide the parts outside the CDR3, is SAVISQKPSRDICQRGTSLTIQCQVDSQVTMMFWYRQQPGQSLTLIATANQGSEATYESGFVIDKFPISRPNLTFSTLTVSNMSPEDSSIYLCSADRNEKLFFGSGTQLSVL.